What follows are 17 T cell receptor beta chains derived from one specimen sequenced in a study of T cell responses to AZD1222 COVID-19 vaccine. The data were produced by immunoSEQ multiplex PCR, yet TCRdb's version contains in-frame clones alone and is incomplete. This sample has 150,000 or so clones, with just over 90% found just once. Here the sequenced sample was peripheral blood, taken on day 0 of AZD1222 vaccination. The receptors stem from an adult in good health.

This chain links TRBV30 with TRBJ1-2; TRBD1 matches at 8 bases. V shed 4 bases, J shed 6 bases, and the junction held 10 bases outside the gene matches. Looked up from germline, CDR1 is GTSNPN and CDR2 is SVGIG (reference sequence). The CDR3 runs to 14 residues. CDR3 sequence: CAWTPTGRGHGYTF. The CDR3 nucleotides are TGTGCCTGGACCCCCACGGGCAGGGGGCATGGCTACACCTTC. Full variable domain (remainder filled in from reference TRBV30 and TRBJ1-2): SQTIHQWPATLVQPVGSPLSLECTVEGTSNPNLYWYRQAAGRGLQLLFYSVGIGQISSEVPQNLSASRPQDRQFILSSKKLLLSDSGFYLCAWTPTGRGHGYTFGSGTRLTVV.

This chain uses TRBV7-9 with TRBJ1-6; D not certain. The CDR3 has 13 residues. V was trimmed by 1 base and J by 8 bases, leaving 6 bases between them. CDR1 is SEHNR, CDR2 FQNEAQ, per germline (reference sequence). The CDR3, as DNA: TGTGCCAGCAGCTTAGTGGGAGATTCACCCCTCCACTTT. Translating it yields CASSLVGDSPLHF.

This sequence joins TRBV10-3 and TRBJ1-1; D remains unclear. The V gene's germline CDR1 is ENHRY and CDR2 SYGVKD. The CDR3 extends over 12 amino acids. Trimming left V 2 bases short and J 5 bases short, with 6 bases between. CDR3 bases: TGTGCCATCAGTGAGGTTGGAACTGAAGCTTTCTTT. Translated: CAISEVGTEAFF.

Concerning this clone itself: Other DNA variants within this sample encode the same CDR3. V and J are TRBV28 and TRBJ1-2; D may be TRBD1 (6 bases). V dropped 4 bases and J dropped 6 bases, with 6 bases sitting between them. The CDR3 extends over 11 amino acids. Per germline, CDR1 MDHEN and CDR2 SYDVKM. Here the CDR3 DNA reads TGTGCCAGCAGTTCAGGGGATGGCTACACCTTC. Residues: CASSSGDGYTF.

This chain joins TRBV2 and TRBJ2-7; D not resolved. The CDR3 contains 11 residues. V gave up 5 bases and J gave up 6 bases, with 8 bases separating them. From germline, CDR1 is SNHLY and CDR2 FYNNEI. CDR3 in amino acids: CASSPRSEQYF. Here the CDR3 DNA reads TGTGCCAGCAGTCCTAGGAGCGAGCAGTACTTC.

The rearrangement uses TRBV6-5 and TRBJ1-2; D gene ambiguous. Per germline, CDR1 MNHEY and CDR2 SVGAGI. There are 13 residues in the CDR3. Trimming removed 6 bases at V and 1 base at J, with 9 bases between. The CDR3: CASRKGNNYGYTF. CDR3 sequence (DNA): TGTGCCAGCAGGAAAGGGAATAACTATGGCTACACCTTC.

CDR3 in DNA: TGTGCCAGCAGTGAAACAGGGAACTATGGCTACACCTTC. This gives the protein CASSETGNYGYTF. The chain couples TRBV25-1 to TRBJ1-2, with D perhaps TRBD1 (6 bases). The CDR3 totals 13 residues. Deletions cut 2 bases from V and 2 bases from J, with 6 bases between. Germline CDR1 reads MGHDK; CDR2 reads SYGVNS.

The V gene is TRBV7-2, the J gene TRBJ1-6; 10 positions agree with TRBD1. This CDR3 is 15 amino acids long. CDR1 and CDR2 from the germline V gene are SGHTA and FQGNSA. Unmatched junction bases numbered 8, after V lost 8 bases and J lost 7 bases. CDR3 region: CASSTGGASNSPLHF. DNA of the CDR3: TGTGCCAGCTCGACAGGGGGCGCGTCGAATTCACCCCTCCACTTT.

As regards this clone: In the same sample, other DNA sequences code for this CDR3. In DNA, the CDR3 is TGTGCCAGCAGTGGACAGGGGCGGAATCAGCCCCAGCATTTT. Protein product: CASSGQGRNQPQHF. The chain recombines TRBV2 with TRBJ1-5; 8 bases fit TRBD1. The CDR3 spans 14 residues. Germline-derived CDR1 and CDR2 are SNHLY and FYNNEI. V lost 4 bases to trimming and J lost 4 bases; unmatched junction nucleotides: 3.

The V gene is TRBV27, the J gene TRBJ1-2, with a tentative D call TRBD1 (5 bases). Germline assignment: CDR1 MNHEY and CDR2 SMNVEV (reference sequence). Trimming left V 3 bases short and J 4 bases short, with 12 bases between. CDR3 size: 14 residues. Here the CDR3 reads CASSFTPQGYGYTF. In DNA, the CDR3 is TGTGCCAGCAGTTTTACACCCCAGGGCTATGGCTACACCTTC.

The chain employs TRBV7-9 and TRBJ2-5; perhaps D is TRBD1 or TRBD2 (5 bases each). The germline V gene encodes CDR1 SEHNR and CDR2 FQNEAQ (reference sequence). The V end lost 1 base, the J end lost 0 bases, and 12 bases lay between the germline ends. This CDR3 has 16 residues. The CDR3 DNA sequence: TGTGCCAGCAGCTTAGACCCGGGACGGAACCAAGAGACCCAGTACTTC. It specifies CASSLDPGRNQETQYF.

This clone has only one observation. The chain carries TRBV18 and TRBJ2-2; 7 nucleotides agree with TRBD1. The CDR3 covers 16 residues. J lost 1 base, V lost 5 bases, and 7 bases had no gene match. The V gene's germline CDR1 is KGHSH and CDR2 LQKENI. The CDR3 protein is CASSSDGTVNTGELFF. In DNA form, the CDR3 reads TGTGCCAGCTCATCTGACGGGACAGTGAACACCGGGGAGCTGTTTTTT.

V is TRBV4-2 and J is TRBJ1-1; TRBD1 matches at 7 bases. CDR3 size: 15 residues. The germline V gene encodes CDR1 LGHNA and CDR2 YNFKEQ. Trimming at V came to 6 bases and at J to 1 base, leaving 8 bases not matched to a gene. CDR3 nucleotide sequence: TGTGCCAGCAGTCCCGAGGACAGGCAGAACACTGAAGCTTTCTTT. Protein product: CASSPEDRQNTEAFF.

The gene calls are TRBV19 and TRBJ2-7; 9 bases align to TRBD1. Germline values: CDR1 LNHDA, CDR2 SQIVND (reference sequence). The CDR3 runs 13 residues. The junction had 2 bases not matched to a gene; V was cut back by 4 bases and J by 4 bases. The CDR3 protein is CASSNRGPYEQYF. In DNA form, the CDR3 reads TGTGCCAGTAGTAACAGGGGGCCATACGAGCAGTACTTC.

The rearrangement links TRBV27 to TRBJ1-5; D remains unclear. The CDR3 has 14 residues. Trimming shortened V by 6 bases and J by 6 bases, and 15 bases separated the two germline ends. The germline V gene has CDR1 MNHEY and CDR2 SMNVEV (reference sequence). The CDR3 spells CASRIGVASQPQHF. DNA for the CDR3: TGTGCCAGCAGAATTGGGGTAGCCAGTCAGCCCCAGCATTTT.

In DNA, the CDR3 is TGTGCCAGCAGCTCCCAGGTTTCTGATGGCTACACCTTC. This translates into CASSSQVSDGYTF. The chain employs TRBV7-9 and TRBJ1-2; no reliable D call. The CDR3 sequence is 13 residues long. Germline CDR1 and CDR2: SEHNR and FQNEAQ (reference sequence). V was shortened by 4 bases and J by 6 bases, with 12 bases between the two germline ends.

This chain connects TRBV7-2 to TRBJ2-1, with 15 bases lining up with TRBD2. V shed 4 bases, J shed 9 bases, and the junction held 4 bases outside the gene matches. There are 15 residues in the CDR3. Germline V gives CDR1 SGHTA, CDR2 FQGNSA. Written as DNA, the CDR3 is TGTGCCAGCAGCTACGGACTAGCGGGAGGGGGTGAGCAGTTCTTC. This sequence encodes CASSYGLAGGGEQFF.